The 8 T cell receptor beta chains given below trace back to one sample, sequenced in a study of T cell changes during pregnancy in multiple sclerosis. Repertoires were generated with immunoSEQ multiplex PCR, while TCRdb's copy carries only in-frame clones and drops some. The sample gives about 40,000 clones, 88% of which show up once; roughly 4.9% is in the top ten. The sample in question was peripheral blood, obtained in the first trimester of pregnancy. Source of these receptors: a female donor in good health, enrolled as a control in a pregnancy study.

This chain links TRBV5-1 with TRBJ1-6, with D possibly matching TRBD1 (6 bases). Germline CDR1 SGHRS, CDR2 YFSETQ. CDR3 length: 16 amino acids. V lost 1 base and J lost 4, with 12 bases in between. The CDR3 DNA is TGCGCCAGCAGCTTGTCTGGACAGAGATATAATTCACCCCTCCACTTT. Protein sequence: CASSLSGQRYNSPLHF.

V gene TRBV30 combines with J gene TRBJ1-5; 8 bases are shared with TRBD1. V was pared by 2 bases and J by 4 bases, with 1 base of the junction left unmatched. CDR3 size: 13 residues. Germline V gene sequence: CDR1 GTSNPN, CDR2 SVGIG (reference sequence). In nucleotides, the CDR3 is TGTGCCTGGAGTAACAGGGGGAATCAGCCCCAGCATTTT. This translates into CAWSNRGNQPQHF.

This clone was observed once. V usage is TRBV5-1 and J usage is TRBJ2-5; 11 bases line up with TRBD2. The CDR3 is made up of 18 amino acids. The V and J ends lost 3 bases and 5 bases, in that order; junction bases with no gene match: 15. Germline CDR1 is SGHRS and CDR2 is YFSETQ. The CDR3: CASSWVTSGATRGETQYF. CDR3 coding DNA: TGCGCCAGCAGCTGGGTGACTAGCGGGGCTACCCGGGGCGAGACCCAGTACTTC.

The chain employs TRBV29-1 and TRBJ1-3; the match to TRBD1 covers 9 bases. The V gene end was trimmed by 7 bases and the J gene end by 2 bases; junction bases not matched to a gene: 6. The CDR3 totals 14 residues. From germline, CDR1 is SQVTM and CDR2 ANQGSEA. The CDR3 reads CSGSGTGTGNTIYF. The DNA for the CDR3 is TGCAGCGGGAGCGGGACAGGGACTGGAAACACCATATATTTT.

The chain uses TRBV25-1 and TRBJ2-1; 11 bases fit TRBD2. The V gene end was trimmed by 1 base and the J gene end by 10 bases; junction bases not matched to a gene: 9. The CDR3 runs 16 residues. Germline-derived CDR1 and CDR2 are MGHDK and SYGVNS. The CDR3 nucleotides read TGTGCCAGCAGTGAATGGGTAGCGGGAGGGAGGACGGAGCAGTTCTTC. The encoded protein is CASSEWVAGGRTEQFF.

The chain has TRBV2 and TRBJ2-1; TRBD2 matches 7 bases. Trimming took 6 bases from V and 10 from J; bases not matched to a gene: 9. This CDR3 comprises 13 residues. Germline CDR1 and CDR2: SNHLY and FYNNEI. CDR3: CASRRLAPPEQFF. The CDR3 nucleotides are TGTGCCAGCAGGCGACTAGCCCCCCCGGAGCAGTTCTTC.

The genes are TRBV9 and TRBJ2-1; 8 bases fit TRBD2. V was clipped by 0 bases and J by 4 bases; unmatched bases: 9. The CDR3 is 17 amino acids. Germline V gene sequence: CDR1 SGDLS, CDR2 YYNGEE. The CDR3 nucleotides read TGTGCCAGCAGCGTAGCTCTGGGCGGGGGGCAGTACAATGAGCAGTTCTTC. It yields the protein CASSVALGGGQYNEQFF.

V usage is TRBV28 and J usage is TRBJ2-7; 8 positions match TRBD2. CDR1 is MDHEN and CDR2 is SYDVKM in the germline V gene. Germline trimming cut 1 base from V and 3 bases from J; bases unmatched to any gene: 2. The CDR3 is 14 amino acids. The CDR3 DNA is TGTGCCAGCAGTTTATCGGGAGGGCTCTACGAGCAGTACTTC. Its protein product is CASSLSGGLYEQYF. The whole variable domain, remainder taken from reference TRBV28 and TRBJ2-7, is DVKVTQSSRYLVKRTGEKVFLECVQDMDHENMFWYRQDPGLGLRLIYFSYDVKMKEKGDIPEGYSVSREKKERFSLILESASTNQTSMYLCASSLSGGLYEQYFGPGTRLTVT.